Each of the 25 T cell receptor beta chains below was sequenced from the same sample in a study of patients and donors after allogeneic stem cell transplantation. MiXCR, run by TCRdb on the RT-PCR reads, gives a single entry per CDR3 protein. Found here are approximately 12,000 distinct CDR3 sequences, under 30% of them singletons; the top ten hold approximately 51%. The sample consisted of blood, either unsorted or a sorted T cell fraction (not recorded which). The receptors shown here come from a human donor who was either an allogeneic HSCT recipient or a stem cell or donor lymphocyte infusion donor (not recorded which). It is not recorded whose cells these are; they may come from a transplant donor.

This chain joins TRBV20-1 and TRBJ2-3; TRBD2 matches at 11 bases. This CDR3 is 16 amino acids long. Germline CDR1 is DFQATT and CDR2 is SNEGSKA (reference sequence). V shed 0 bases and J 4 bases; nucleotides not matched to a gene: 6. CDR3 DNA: TGCAGTGCTAGAGATCAACTAGCGGGAGAGTCAGATACGCAGTATTTT. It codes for CSARDQLAGESDTQYF.

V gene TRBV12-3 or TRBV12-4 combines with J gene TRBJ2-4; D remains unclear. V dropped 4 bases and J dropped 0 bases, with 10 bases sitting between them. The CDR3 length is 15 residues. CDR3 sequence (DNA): TGTGCCAGCAGTTGGGCAGGTTTAGCCAAAAACATTCAGTACTTC. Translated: CASSWAGLAKNIQYF.

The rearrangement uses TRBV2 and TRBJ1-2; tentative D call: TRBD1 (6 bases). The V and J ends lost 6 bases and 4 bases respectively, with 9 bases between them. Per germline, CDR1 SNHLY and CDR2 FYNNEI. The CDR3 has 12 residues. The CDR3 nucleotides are TGTGCCAGCAGGGGGGACACCTATGGCTACACCTTC. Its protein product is CASRGDTYGYTF.

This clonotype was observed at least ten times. CDR3 DNA sequence: TGCAGCGTTGAAGGCGGTGCTACTAATGAAAAACTGTTTTTT. Translating gives CSVEGGATNEKLFF. The chain links TRBV29-1 to TRBJ1-4; D ambiguous. CDR1 is SQVTM, CDR2 ANQGSEA, per germline. The V end lost 1 base, the J end lost 2 bases, and 8 bases lay between the germline ends. The CDR3 loop spans 14 amino acids.

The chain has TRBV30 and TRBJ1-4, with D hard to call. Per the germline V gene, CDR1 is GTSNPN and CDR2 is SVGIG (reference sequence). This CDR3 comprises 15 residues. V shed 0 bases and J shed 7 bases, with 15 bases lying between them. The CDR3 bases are TGTGCCTGGAGTGTATCAGGTCCACTCAGTGAAAAACTGTTTTTT. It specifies CAWSVSGPLSEKLFF. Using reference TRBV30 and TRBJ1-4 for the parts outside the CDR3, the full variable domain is SQTIHQWPATLVQPVGSPLSLECTVEGTSNPNLYWYRQAAGRGLQLLFYSVGIGQISSEVPQNLSASRPQDRQFILSSKKLLLSDSGFYLCAWSVSGPLSEKLFFGSGTQLSVL.

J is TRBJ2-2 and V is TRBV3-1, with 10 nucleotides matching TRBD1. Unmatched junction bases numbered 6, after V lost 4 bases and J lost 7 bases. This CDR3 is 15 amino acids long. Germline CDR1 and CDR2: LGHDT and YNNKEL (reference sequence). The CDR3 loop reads CASSPGTGDVGELFF. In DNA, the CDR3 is TGTGCCAGCAGCCCTGGGACAGGGGACGTCGGGGAGCTGTTTTTT. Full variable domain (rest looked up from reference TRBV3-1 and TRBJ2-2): DTAVSQTPKYLVTQMGNDKSIKCEQNLGHDTMYWYKQDSKKFLKIMFSYNNKELIINETVPNRFSPKSPDKAHLNLHINSLELGDSAVYFCASSPGTGDVGELFFGEGSRLTVL.

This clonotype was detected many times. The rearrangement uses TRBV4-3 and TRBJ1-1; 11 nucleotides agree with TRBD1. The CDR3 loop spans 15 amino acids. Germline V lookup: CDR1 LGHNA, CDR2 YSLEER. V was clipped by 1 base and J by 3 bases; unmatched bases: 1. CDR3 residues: CASSQAGQGDTEAFF. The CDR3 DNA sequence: TGCGCCAGCAGCCAAGCGGGACAGGGGGACACTGAAGCTTTCTTT.

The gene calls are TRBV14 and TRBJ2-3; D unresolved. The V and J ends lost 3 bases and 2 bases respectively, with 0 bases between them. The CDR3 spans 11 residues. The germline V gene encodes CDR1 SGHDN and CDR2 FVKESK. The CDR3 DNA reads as TGTGCCAGCAGCCACACAGATACGCAGTATTTT. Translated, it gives CASSHTDTQYF.

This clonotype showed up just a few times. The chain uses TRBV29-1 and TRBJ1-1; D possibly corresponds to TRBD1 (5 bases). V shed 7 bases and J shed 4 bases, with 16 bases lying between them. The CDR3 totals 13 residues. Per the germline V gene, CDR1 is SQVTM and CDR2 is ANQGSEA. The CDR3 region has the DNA TGCAGCGCCTCAAGGCGGGGCGCCACTGAAGCTTTCTTT. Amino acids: CSASRRGATEAFF.

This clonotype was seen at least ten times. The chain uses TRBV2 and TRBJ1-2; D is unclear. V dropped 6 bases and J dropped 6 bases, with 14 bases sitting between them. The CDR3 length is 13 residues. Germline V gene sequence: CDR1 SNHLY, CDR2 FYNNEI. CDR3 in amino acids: CASRGSGGNGYTF. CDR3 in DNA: TGTGCCAGCAGGGGGTCAGGTGGTAATGGCTACACCTTC.

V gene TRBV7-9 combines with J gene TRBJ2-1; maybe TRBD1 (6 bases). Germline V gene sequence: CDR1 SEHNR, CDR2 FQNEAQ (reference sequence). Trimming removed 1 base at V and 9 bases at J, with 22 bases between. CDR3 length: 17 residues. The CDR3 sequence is CASSLVAGVSWLSEQFF. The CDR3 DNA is TGTGCCAGCAGCTTAGTTGCAGGGGTCTCATGGCTATCTGAGCAGTTCTTC. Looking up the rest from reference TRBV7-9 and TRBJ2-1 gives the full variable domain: DTGVSQNPRHKITKRGQNVTFRCDPISEHNRLYWYRQTLGQGPEFLTYFQNEAQLEKSRLLSDRFSAERPKGSFSTLEIQRTEQGDSAMYLCASSLVAGVSWLSEQFFGPGTRLTVL.

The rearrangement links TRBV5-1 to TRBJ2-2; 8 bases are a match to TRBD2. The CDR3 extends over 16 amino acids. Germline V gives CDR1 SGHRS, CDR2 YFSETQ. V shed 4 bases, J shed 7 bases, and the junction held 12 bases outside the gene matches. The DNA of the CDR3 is TGCGCCAGCAGCCCCCCAACGGGAGGGCCGGGCGGGGAGCTGTTTTTT. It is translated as CASSPPTGGPGGELFF.

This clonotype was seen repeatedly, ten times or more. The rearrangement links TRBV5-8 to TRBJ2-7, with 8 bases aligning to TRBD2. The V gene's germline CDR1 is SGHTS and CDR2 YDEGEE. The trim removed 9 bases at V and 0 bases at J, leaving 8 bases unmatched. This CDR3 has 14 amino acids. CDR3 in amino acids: CATTPSGPSYEQYF. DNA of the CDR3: TGTGCCACTACCCCTAGCGGGCCCTCCTACGAGCAGTACTTC.

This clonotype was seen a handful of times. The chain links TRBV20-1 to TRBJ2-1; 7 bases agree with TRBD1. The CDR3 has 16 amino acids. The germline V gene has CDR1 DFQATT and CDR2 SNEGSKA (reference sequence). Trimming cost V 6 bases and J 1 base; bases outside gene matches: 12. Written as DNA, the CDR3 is TGCAGTGCAACAGGCATCCGACAGGGATCCTACAATGAGCAGTTCTTC. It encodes CSATGIRQGSYNEQFF.

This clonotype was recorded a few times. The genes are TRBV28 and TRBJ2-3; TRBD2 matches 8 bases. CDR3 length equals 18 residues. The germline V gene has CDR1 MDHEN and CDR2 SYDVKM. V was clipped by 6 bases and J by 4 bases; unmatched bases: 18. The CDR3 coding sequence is TGTGCCAGCAGATCAGCGGGAGTGGGGGGCTCATACGCAGATACGCAGTATTTT. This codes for CASRSAGVGGSYADTQYF.

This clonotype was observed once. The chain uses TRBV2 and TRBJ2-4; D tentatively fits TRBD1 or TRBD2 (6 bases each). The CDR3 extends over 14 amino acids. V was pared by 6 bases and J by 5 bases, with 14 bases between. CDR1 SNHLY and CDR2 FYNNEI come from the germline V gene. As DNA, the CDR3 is TGTGCCAGCAGAGGAGGGGGGACACAAAACATTCAGTACTTC. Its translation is CASRGGGTQNIQYF. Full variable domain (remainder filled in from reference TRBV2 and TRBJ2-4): EPEVTQTPSHQVTQMGQEVILRCVPISNHLYFYWYRQILGQKVEFLVSFYNNEISEKSEIFDDQFSVERPDGSNFTLKIRSTKLEDSAMYFCASRGGGTQNIQYFGAGTRLSVL.

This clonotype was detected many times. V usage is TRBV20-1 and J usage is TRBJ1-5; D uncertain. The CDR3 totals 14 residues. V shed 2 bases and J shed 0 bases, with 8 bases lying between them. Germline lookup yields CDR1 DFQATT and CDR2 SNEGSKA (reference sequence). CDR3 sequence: CSARKSTSNQPQHF. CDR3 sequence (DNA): TGCAGTGCTAGAAAGTCAACTAGCAATCAGCCCCAGCATTTT.

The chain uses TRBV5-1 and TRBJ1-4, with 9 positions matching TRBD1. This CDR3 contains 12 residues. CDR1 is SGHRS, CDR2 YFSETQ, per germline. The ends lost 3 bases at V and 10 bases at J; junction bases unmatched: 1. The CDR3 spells CASSSDRGKLFF. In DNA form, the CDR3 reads TGCGCCAGCAGCTCGGACAGGGGAAAACTGTTTTTT.

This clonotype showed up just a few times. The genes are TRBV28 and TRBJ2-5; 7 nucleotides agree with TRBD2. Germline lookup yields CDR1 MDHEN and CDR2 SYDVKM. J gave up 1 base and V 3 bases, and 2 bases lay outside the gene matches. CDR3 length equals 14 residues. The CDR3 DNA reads TGTGCCAGCAGTTTCCAGCGGGGCCAAGAGACCCAGTACTTC. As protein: CASSFQRGQETQYF.

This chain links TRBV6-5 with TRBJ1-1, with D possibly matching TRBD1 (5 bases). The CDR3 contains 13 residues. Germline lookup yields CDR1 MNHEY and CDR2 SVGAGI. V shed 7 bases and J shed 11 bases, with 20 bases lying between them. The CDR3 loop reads CASILPAGGGAFF. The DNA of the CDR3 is TGTGCCAGCATCCTACCTGCCGGTGGGGGGGCTTTCTTT.

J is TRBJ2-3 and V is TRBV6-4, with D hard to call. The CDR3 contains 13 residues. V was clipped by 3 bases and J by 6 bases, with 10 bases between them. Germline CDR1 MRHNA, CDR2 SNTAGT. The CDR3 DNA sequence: TGTGCCAGCAGTGAGAGGACCCGGGATACGCAGTATTTT. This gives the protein CASSERTRDTQYF.

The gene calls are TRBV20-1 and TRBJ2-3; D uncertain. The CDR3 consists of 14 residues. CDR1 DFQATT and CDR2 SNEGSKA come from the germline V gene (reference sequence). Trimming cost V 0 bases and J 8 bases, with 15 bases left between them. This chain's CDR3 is CSARDKVRVGTQYF. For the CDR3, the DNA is TGCAGTGCTAGAGATAAGGTTAGGGTCGGTACGCAGTATTTT.

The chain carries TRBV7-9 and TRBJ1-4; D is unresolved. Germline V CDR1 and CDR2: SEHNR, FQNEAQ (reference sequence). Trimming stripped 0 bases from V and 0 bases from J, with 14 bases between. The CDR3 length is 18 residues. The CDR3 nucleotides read TGTGCCAGCAGCTTAGCGTGGAACAGCGCCTCAACTAATGAAAAACTGTTTTTT. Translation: CASSLAWNSASTNEKLFF.

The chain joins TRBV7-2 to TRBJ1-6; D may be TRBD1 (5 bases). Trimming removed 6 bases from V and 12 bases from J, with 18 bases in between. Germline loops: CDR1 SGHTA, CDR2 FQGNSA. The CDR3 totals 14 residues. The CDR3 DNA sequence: TGTGCCAGCAGGCTCGGGGGACCTACTTTACCCCTCCACTTT. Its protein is CASRLGGPTLPLHF.

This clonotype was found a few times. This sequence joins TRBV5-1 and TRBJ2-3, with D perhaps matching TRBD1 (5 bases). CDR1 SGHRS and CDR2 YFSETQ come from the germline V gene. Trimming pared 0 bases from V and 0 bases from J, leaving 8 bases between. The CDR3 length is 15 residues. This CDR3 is CASSLETDSTDTQYF. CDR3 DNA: TGCGCCAGCAGCTTGGAGACAGATAGCACAGATACGCAGTATTTT.